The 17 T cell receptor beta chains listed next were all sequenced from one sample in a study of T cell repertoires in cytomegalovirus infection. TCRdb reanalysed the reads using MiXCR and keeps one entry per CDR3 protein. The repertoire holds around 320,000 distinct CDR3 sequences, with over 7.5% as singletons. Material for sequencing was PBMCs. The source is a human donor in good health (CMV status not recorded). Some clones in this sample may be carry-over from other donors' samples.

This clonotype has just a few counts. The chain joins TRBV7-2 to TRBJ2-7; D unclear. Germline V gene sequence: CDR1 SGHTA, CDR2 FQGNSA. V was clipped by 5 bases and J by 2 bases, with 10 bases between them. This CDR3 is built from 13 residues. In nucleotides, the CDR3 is TGTGCCAGCAGCGTTCGGATGGCCTACGAGCAGTACTTC. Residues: CASSVRMAYEQYF.

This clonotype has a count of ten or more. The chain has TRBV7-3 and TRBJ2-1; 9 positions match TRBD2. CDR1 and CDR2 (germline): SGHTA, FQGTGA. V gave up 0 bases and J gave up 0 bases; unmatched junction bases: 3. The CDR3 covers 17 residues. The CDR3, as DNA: TGTGCCAGCAGCTTAACGACTAGCGGAAGCTCCTACAATGAGCAGTTCTTC. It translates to CASSLTTSGSSYNEQFF.

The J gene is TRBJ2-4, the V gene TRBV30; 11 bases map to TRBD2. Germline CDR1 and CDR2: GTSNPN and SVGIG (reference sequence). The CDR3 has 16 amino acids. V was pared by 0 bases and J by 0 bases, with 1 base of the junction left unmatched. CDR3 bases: TGTGCCTGGAGTGTAGGACTAGCGGGAGCCAAAAACATTCAGTACTTC. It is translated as CAWSVGLAGAKNIQYF.

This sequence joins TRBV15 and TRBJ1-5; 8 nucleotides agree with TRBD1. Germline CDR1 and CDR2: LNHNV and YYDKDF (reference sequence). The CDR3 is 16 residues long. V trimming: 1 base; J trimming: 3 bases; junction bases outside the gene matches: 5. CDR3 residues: CATSRGIQGVNQPQHF. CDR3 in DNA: TGTGCCACCAGCAGAGGCATACAGGGGGTCAATCAGCCCCAGCATTTT. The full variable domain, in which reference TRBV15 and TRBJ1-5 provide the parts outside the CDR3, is DAMVIQNPRYQVTQFGKPVTLSCSQTLNHNVMYWYQQKSSQAPKLLFHYYDKDFNNEADTPDNFQSRRPNTSFCFLDIRSPGLGDTAMYLCATSRGIQGVNQPQHFGDGTRLSIL.

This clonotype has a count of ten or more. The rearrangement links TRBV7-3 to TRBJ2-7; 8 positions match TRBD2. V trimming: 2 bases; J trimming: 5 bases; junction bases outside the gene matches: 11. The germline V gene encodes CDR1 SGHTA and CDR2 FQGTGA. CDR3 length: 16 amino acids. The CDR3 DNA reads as TGTGCCAGCAGCTTATTTGGCGGGGGGACCATGGACGAGCAGTACTTC. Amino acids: CASSLFGGGTMDEQYF.

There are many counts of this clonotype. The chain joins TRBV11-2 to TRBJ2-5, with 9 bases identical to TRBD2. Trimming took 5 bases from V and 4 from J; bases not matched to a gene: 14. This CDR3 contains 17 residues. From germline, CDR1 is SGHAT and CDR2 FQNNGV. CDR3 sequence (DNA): TGTGCCAGCAGCCAAAAGCCGGGACTAGCCCTAATAGAGACCCAGTACTTC. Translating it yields CASSQKPGLALIETQYF.

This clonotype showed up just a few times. The CDR3 DNA reads TGTGCCAGCAGTTTTCGGGGCTCAAGGGATACGCAGTATTTT. This translates into CASSFRGSRDTQYF. This chain links TRBV28 with TRBJ2-3; TRBD1 or TRBD2 may be the D gene (5 bases each). Per the germline V gene, CDR1 is MDHEN and CDR2 is SYDVKM. Trimming stripped 3 bases from V and 6 bases from J, with 13 bases between. The CDR3 loop spans 14 amino acids.

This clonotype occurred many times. CDR3 DNA sequence: TGCAGTGCTAGAGTACCTAGCGGGGGCCCCACAGATACGCAGTATTTT. Residues: CSARVPSGGPTDTQYF. J is TRBJ2-3 and V is TRBV20-1; 10 positions match TRBD2. V lost 1 base, J lost 2 bases, and 6 bases stayed unmatched. This CDR3 spans 16 amino acids. The V gene's germline CDR1 is DFQATT and CDR2 SNEGSKA (reference sequence).

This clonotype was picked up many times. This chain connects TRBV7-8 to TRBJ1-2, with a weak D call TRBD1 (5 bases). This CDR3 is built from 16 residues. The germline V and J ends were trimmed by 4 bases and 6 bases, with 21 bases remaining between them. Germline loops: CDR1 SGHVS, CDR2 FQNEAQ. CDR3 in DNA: TGTGCCAGCAGCTCCAAACAGTGGGGGGATAAGAATGGCTACACCTTC. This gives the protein CASSSKQWGDKNGYTF.

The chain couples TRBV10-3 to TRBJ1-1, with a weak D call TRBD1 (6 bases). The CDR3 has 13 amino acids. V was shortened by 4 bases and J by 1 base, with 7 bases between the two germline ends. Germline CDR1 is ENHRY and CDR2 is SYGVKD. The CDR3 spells CAISGGGNTEAFF. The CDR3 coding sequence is TGTGCCATCAGTGGAGGGGGGAACACTGAAGCTTTCTTT.

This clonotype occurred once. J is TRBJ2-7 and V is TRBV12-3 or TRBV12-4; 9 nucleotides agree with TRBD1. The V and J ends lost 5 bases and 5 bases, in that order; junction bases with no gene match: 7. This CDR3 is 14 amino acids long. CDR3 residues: CASSPTGTGNEQYF. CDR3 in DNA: TGTGCCAGCAGTCCCACCGGGACAGGGAACGAGCAGTACTTC.

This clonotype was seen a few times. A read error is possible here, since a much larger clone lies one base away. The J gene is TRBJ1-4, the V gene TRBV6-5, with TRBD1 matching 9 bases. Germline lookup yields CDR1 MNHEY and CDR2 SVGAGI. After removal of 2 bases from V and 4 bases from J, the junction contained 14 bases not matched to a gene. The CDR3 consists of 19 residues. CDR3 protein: CASSYRTGGRAANNEKLFF. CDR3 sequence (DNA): TGTGCCAGCAGTTACAGAACAGGGGGCAGGGCGGCAAATAATGAAAAACTGTTTTTT.

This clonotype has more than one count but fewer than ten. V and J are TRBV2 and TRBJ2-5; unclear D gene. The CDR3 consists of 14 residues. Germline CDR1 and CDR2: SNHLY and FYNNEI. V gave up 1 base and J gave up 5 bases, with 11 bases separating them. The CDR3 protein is CASSEGRGFETQYF. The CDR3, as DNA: TGTGCCAGCAGTGAAGGCAGAGGCTTTGAGACCCAGTACTTC.

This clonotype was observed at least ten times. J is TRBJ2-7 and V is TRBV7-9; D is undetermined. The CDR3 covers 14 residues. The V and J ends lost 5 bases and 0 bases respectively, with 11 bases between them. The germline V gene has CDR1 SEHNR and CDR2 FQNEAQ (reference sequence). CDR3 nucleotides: TGTGCCAGCAGCCCGCAGTCCGGCTCCTACGAGCAGTACTTC. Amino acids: CASSPQSGSYEQYF.

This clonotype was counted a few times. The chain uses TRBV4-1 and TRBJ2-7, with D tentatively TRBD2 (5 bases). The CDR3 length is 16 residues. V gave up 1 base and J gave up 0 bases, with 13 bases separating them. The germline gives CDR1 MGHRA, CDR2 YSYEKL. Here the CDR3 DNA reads TGCGCCAGCAGCCAAGCCCTAGCTGCAAGCTCCTACGAGCAGTACTTC. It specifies CASSQALAASSYEQYF.

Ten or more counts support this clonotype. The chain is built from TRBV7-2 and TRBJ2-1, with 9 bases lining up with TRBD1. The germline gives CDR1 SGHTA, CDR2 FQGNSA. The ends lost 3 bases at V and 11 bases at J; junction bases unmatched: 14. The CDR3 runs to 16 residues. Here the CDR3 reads CASSFGGGQGSGKQFF. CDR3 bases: TGTGCCAGCAGCTTTGGAGGGGGACAGGGATCGGGAAAGCAGTTCTTC.

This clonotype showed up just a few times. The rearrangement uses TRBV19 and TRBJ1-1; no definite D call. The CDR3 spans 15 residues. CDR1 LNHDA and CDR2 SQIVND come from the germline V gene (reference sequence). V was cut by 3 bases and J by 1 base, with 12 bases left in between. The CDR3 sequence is CASSISPGRNTEAFF. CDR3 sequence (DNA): TGTGCCAGTAGTATTTCGCCAGGAAGGAACACTGAAGCTTTCTTT.